Presented here are 13 T cell receptor beta chains from one specimen sequenced in a study of blood T cells in healthy people across ages (dated by TCRdb to the mid-2010s). Libraries were prepared through 5' RACE. Sequencer: Illumina HiSeq 2500. A second PCR of roughly 7 to 11 cycles was performed with a sample-barcoded 5' primer and a J-beta primer mix. TCRdb reworked the public reads: Q25 trimming with fastp, MiXCR clone assembly, productive beta chains retained. One record per CDR3 amino acid sequence lists the most common genes and DNA. The sample contains 700,000 to 900,000 distinct CDR3 sequences, approximately 55% of them found a single time. About two fifths of the sample rests with the top ten. The source material was blood. The receptors come from a man aged 80 or over in good health.

V gene TRBV14 combines with J gene TRBJ2-3; 11 bases line up with TRBD1. The junction had 2 bases not matched to a gene; V was cut back by 2 bases and J by 4 bases. This CDR3 is 15 amino acids long. The V gene's germline CDR1 is SGHDN and CDR2 FVKESK. The CDR3 region has the DNA TGTGCCAGCAGCCAACGGACAGGGGGCGCAGATACGCAGTATTTT. Its protein is CASSQRTGGADTQYF.

This sequence joins TRBV20-1 and TRBJ2-5, with D maybe TRBD2 (6 bases). CDR1 and CDR2 (germline): DFQATT, SNEGSKA (reference sequence). This CDR3 has 11 residues. V was pared by 8 bases and J by 3 bases, with 10 bases between. CDR3: CSPWGEETQYF. The CDR3 DNA reads TGCAGTCCCTGGGGGGAAGAGACCCAGTACTTC.

This clonotype was counted ten times or more. The rearrangement uses TRBV15 and TRBJ1-1; D gene unclear. CDR1 is LNHNV, CDR2 YYDKDF, per germline (reference sequence). The CDR3 is 13 amino acids. Trimming shortened V by 1 base and J by 6 bases, and 9 bases separated the two germline ends. CDR3 in DNA: TGTGCCACCAGCAGAGGCGGGTTCCCTGAAGCTTTCTTT. It encodes CATSRGGFPEAFF.

The J gene is TRBJ2-4, the V gene TRBV11-2, with 10 nucleotides matching TRBD1. This CDR3 contains 14 residues. Germline V gene data show CDR1 as SGHAT and CDR2 as FQNNGV. V shed 5 bases, J shed 6 bases, and the junction held 4 bases outside the gene matches. CDR3 in DNA: TGTGCCAGCAGCCCGACAGGGGGCAGAAACATTCAGTACTTC. This codes for CASSPTGGRNIQYF. Combining the CDR3 with reference TRBV11-2 and TRBJ2-4 gives the whole variable domain EAGVAQSPRYKIIEKRQSVAFWCNPISGHATLYWYQQILGQGPKLLIQFQNNGVVDDSQLPKDRFSAERLKGVDSTLKIQPAKLEDSAVYLCASSPTGGRNIQYFGAGTRLSVL.

In its sample, this clonotype was seen a few times. The rearrangement joins TRBV12-3 or TRBV12-4 to TRBJ2-1; TRBD2 matches at 8 bases. V shed 2 bases, J shed 9 bases, and the junction held 12 bases outside the gene matches. CDR3 size: 16 residues. The CDR3 DNA is TGTGCCAGCAGTTTAATCGGGGGGGAGGGCCGTAGTGAGCAGTTCTTC. It specifies CASSLIGGEGRSEQFF.

This sequence joins TRBV7-2 and TRBJ1-2; 9 bases map to TRBD1. Germline values: CDR1 SGHTA, CDR2 FQGNSA. The CDR3 has 17 residues. With 1 base clipped from V and 7 bases from J, the junction kept 13 bases outside the gene matches. CDR3 loop: CASSLVAVRTGAPGYTF. DNA of the CDR3: TGTGCCAGCAGCTTAGTAGCCGTCCGGACAGGGGCGCCTGGCTACACCTTC.

The rearrangement joins TRBV5-1 to TRBJ2-3; TRBD2 is a possible D gene (5 bases). V lost 5 bases to trimming and J lost 1 base, with 11 bases between them. Germline loops: CDR1 SGHRS, CDR2 YFSETQ. The CDR3 loop spans 14 amino acids. The CDR3 loop is CASRGLKGTDTQYF. The CDR3 region has the DNA TGCGCCAGCAGAGGACTGAAGGGCACAGATACGCAGTATTTT.

The V gene is TRBV10-3, the J gene TRBJ2-1; 8 bases map to TRBD1. V dropped 5 bases and J dropped 7; count of bases not matched to a gene: 16. The CDR3 has 17 amino acids. CDR1 and CDR2 from the germline V gene are ENHRY and SYGVKD. The CDR3 region is CAISLPADRALRNEQFF. As DNA, the CDR3 is TGTGCCATCAGTCTCCCAGCGGACAGGGCCCTGAGGAATGAGCAGTTCTTC.

V is TRBV6-2 or TRBV6-3 and J is TRBJ2-1; 10 bases match TRBD2. The V gene end was trimmed by 11 bases and the J gene end by 11 bases; junction bases not matched to a gene: 12. This CDR3 comprises 13 residues. Germline V gives CDR1 MNHEY, CDR2 SVGEGT. The CDR3 loop is CAPTMSSGRKQFF. The CDR3 coding sequence is TGTGCCCCTACGATGAGTAGCGGGAGGAAGCAGTTCTTC.

As regards this clonotype: Mismatch with germline at one junction end may stem from a read error. The chain recombines TRBV7-2 with TRBJ1-2; D is ambiguous. The CDR3 totals 12 residues. Per germline, CDR1 SGHTA and CDR2 FQGNSA. The CDR3 DNA reads TGTGCCAGCAGCACTGGAGGCTATAGCTACACCTTC. This sequence encodes CASSTGGYSYTF.

This chain links TRBV4-1 with TRBJ2-5; 9 bases fit TRBD2. Near its end, the DNA agrees better with TRBJ2-7, so the J call may be wrong. CDR1 MGHRA and CDR2 YSYEKL come from the germline V gene. There are 14 residues in the CDR3. CDR3: CASSRLAGAGEQYF. DNA for the CDR3: TGCGCCAGCAGCCGGTTAGCGGGAGCAGGCGAGCAGTACTTC.

The genes are TRBV27 and TRBJ2-1, with D possibly TRBD1 on 6 matching bases. Deletions cut 10 bases from V and 2 bases from J, with 12 bases between. This CDR3 is 13 amino acids long. The germline gives CDR1 MNHEY, CDR2 SMNVEV (reference sequence). For the CDR3, the DNA is TGTGCCACTTTTGGGGGCGCCTACAATGAGCAGTTCTTC. Its translation: CATFGGAYNEQFF.

This clonotype showed up many times. V usage is TRBV29-1 and J usage is TRBJ1-1, with TRBD1 matching over 7 bases. The J segment lost 3 bases and the V segment lost 3 bases, leaving 1 base of the junction unmatched. This CDR3 contains 12 residues. CDR1 SQVTM and CDR2 ANQGSEA come from the germline V gene. CDR3 coding DNA: TGCAGCGTTGACAGGGGGGACACTGAAGCTTTCTTT. Amino acid sequence: CSVDRGDTEAFF.